A single sample is the source of the 12 T cell receptor beta chains below, sequenced in a study of cytomegalovirus exposure and HLA in healthy donors. PCR employed 60 Vbeta and 13 Jbeta primers. Assay used: immunoSEQ multiplex PCR; TCRdb lists only in-frame clones, some missing. Here the sample spans 120,000 to 150,000 clones, over 60% being singletons. Sequenced: PBMCs. The receptors derive from a man aged 35-49 years in good health and CMV-seropositive.

This chain uses TRBV10-2 with TRBJ1-2, with TRBD1 as a possible D gene (5 bases). CDR1 is WSHSY, CDR2 SAAADI, per germline. V shed 4 bases and J shed 3 bases, with 9 bases lying between them. This CDR3 has 13 amino acids. Written as DNA, the CDR3 is TGCGCCAGCAGTGGCACAGGAGACTATGGCTACACCTTC. This encodes CASSGTGDYGYTF.

This chain uses TRBV6-1 with TRBJ2-3, with 15 bases that match TRBD2. The germline gives CDR1 MNHNS, CDR2 SASEGT. Germline trimming cut 3 bases from V and 3 bases from J; bases unmatched to any gene: 4. The CDR3 has 17 residues. The CDR3: CASSEGLAGGRTDTQYF. CDR3 bases: TGTGCCAGCAGTGAGGGACTAGCGGGAGGTAGGACAGATACGCAGTATTTT.

The chain combines TRBV9 with TRBJ2-1; possible D gene TRBD2, 7 bases. The V gene's germline CDR1 is SGDLS and CDR2 YYNGEE. The CDR3 covers 16 residues. Trimming shortened V by 0 bases and J by 4 bases, and 14 bases separated the two germline ends. CDR3 protein: CASSVERRGGYNEQFF. The CDR3 region has the DNA TGTGCCAGCAGCGTAGAACGGAGGGGGGGATACAATGAGCAGTTCTTC. The full variable domain, rest sourced from reference TRBV9 and TRBJ2-1, is DSGVTQTPKHLITATGQRVTLRCSPRSGDLSVYWYQQSLDQGLQFLIQYYNGEERAKGNILERFSAQQFPDLHSELNLSSLELGDSALYFCASSVERRGGYNEQFFGPGTRLTVL.

The V call is TRBV7-6, the J call TRBJ2-1; 10 bases match TRBD2. The CDR3 extends over 18 amino acids. Germline trimming cut 5 bases from V and 0 bases from J; bases unmatched to any gene: 10. In germline, CDR1 is SGHVS, CDR2 FNYEAQ. The CDR3 DNA reads as TGTGCCAGCAGCCCAGGACTTCTAGCGGGAGTCTCCTACAATGAGCAGTTCTTC. This sequence encodes CASSPGLLAGVSYNEQFF.

The chain employs TRBV30 and TRBJ1-2; D is uncertain. This CDR3 contains 14 residues. Per germline, CDR1 GTSNPN and CDR2 SVGIG (reference sequence). V gave up 5 bases and J gave up 1 base, with 14 bases separating them. The CDR3 reads CAWRPGIHNYGYTF. CDR3 bases: TGTGCCTGGCGACCGGGGATCCATAACTATGGCTACACCTTC.

This clone has only a few counts. The chain has TRBV5-4 and TRBJ2-1; D is possibly TRBD2 (5 bases). In germline, CDR1 is SGHNT, CDR2 YYREEE (reference sequence). Trimming shortened V by 0 bases and J by 7 bases, and 14 bases separated the two germline ends. The CDR3 loop spans 15 amino acids. CDR3 loop: CASSLERTFINEQFF. CDR3 DNA: TGTGCCAGCAGCTTGGAGAGGACTTTTATTAATGAGCAGTTCTTC. Looking up the rest from reference TRBV5-4 and TRBJ2-1 gives the full variable domain: ETGVTQSPTHLIKTRGQQVTLRCSSQSGHNTVSWYQQALGQGPQFIFQYYREEENGRGNFPPRFSGLQFPNYSSELNVNALELDDSALYLCASSLERTFINEQFFGPGTRLTVL.

Remarks on this clone: One end of the junction fails to match germline, which may point to a read error. The DNA for the CDR3 is TGTGCCAGCAGCGTAGGGACTAGTCCGACCAATATGATATTC. It codes for CASSVGTSPTNMIF. The rearrangement joins TRBV9 to TRBJ2-7; 7 bases agree with TRBD2. The CDR3 sequence is 14 residues long. Germline assignment: CDR1 SGDLS and CDR2 YYNGEE.

The chain recombines TRBV19 with TRBJ2-6, with D possibly TRBD1 on 6 matching bases. CDR1 and CDR2 from the germline V gene are LNHDA and SQIVND (reference sequence). The ends were cut back, 5 bases at V and 4 bases at J, with 21 bases in the middle. This CDR3 spans 18 amino acids. The CDR3 is CASSPSQPTGFGANVLTF. The CDR3 region has the DNA TGTGCCAGTAGTCCTTCCCAACCCACAGGGTTCGGGGCCAACGTCCTGACTTTC.

CDR3 sequence reads: CASSLDAGVDTEAFF. The CDR3 nucleotides are TGTGCCAGCAGTTTAGACGCAGGGGTCGACACTGAAGCTTTCTTT. The rearrangement links TRBV28 to TRBJ1-1; tentatively, D is TRBD1 (6 bases). CDR1 and CDR2 (germline): MDHEN, SYDVKM. The CDR3 totals 15 residues. V was cut by 2 bases and J by 3 bases, with 13 bases left in between.

The chain employs TRBV4-1 and TRBJ2-1; 10 bases line up with TRBD2. Trimming took 0 bases from V and 2 from J; bases not matched to a gene: 10. This CDR3 has 19 amino acids. From germline, CDR1 is MGHRA and CDR2 YSYEKL. CDR3 region: CASSQDPTRAGGPYNEQFF. Here the CDR3 DNA reads TGCGCCAGCAGCCAAGATCCCACCCGAGCGGGAGGGCCCTACAATGAGCAGTTCTTC.

V gene TRBV21-1 combines with J gene TRBJ1-1; the D call TRBD1 from the table was never checked on the DNA. TRBV21-1 is a pseudogene. CDR3 length equals 17 residues. In DNA form, the CDR3 reads TGTGCCAGCAGCAAACGACCTCCTGCAGGGCAAATCACTGAAGCTTTCTTT. This sequence encodes CASSKRPPAGQITEAFF.

This chain uses TRBV2 with TRBJ1-2; the match to TRBD1 covers 7 bases. The CDR3 is 15 residues long. In germline, CDR1 is SNHLY, CDR2 FYNNEI. V lost 6 bases and J lost 3; bases outside the gene matches: 10. In nucleotides, the CDR3 is TGTGCCAGCAGGAGACCCGGACAGGAAGACTATGGCTACACCTTC. Its translation is CASRRPGQEDYGYTF.